This T cell receptor (beta chain) was recovered during a study of CD8+CD57+ T cells in acquired aplastic anemia. Study-wide background: DNA from sorted CD4+ and CD8+ cells averaged roughly 3.2 ug.

Germline CDR1 SGHTA, CDR2 FQGNSA. The CDR3 has 16 amino acids. Trimming stripped 0 bases from V and 15 bases from J, with 21 bases between. Template material for TCR beta VDJ and CDR3 profiling consisted of genomic DNA. TCRdb reprocessed the reads via MiXCR and lists one record per CDR3 protein. Found here are hundreds of thousands of distinct CDR3 sequences, 65% to 80% of them singletons; the top ten hold under 4.5%. The sequenced sample was sorted CD4+, CD8+, or CD8+CD57+ T cells (not recorded which) from PBMCs. The chain carries TRBV7-2 and TRBJ1-6; D is unresolved. The TCR originated in a human donor in good health, serving as a control. CDR3 loop: CASSLARTVRYGYLHF. CDR3 nucleotides: TGTGCCAGCAGCTTAGCACGGACCGTACGGTACGGCTACCTCCACTTT.